A single sample is the source of the 13 T cell receptor beta chains below, sequenced in a study of blood T cells in healthy people across ages. Then a second PCR, running about 7 to 11 cycles, was carried out with a sample-barcoded 5' primer and a J-beta primer mix. TCRdb reprocessed the 5' RACE reads with MiXCR, giving one entry per CDR3 protein. The repertoire holds 700,000 to 800,000 distinct CDR3 sequences, with more than 40% as singletons. Sequencing was carried out using blood. All receptors come from a woman aged 55-69 years in good health.

This clonotype was picked up many times. V and J are TRBV27 and TRBJ2-5; 7 bases agree with TRBD1. V was pared by 1 base and J by 0 bases, with 5 bases of the junction left unmatched. There are 16 residues in the CDR3. Germline V CDR1 and CDR2: MNHEY, SMNVEV (reference sequence). The DNA of the CDR3 is TGTGCCAGCAGTTTATACGTAGGGACAGACCAAGAGACCCAGTACTTC. It codes for CASSLYVGTDQETQYF.

In regard to this clonotype: This could be a read error, since a much larger clone is one nucleotide away. V is TRBV29-1 and J is TRBJ2-3, with D perhaps being TRBD1 or TRBD2 (6 bases each). The CDR3 has 12 amino acids. Germline values: CDR1 SQVTM, CDR2 ANQGSEA. V lost 8 bases and J lost 6, with 15 bases in between. The CDR3 spells CSFVIGGDTQYF. The DNA of the CDR3 is TGCAGCTTTGTCATCGGGGGCGATACGCAGTATTTT.

The table lists this clonotype with many counts. The V call is TRBV7-2, the J call TRBJ2-1, with a possible D match to TRBD2 (5 bases). In germline, CDR1 is SGHTA, CDR2 FQGNSA. The CDR3 totals 14 residues. Trimming removed 1 base from V and 7 bases from J, with 11 bases in between. The CDR3, as DNA: TGTGCCAGCAGCTTAGTGTTACAGCGGAATGAGCAGTTCTTC. Amino acid sequence: CASSLVLQRNEQFF. The full variable domain, rest sourced from reference TRBV7-2 and TRBJ2-1, is GAGVSQSPSNKVTEKGKDVELRCDPISGHTALYWYRQSLGQGLEFLIYFQGNSAPDKSGLPSDRFSAERTGGSVSTLTIQRTQQEDSAVYLCASSLVLQRNEQFFGPGTRLTVL.

This clonotype was observed many times. V is TRBV5-6 and J is TRBJ2-7, with D uncertain. CDR3 length: 13 amino acids. V lost 4 bases to trimming and J lost 3 bases, with 11 bases between them. The V gene's germline CDR1 is SGHDT and CDR2 YYEEEE. The chain's CDR3 is CASSVTLFYEQYF. DNA for the CDR3: TGTGCCAGCAGCGTGACACTTTTCTACGAGCAGTACTTC.

The CDR3 protein is CASSFSGGPDTQYF. The CDR3 DNA is TGTGCCAGCAGCTTTAGCGGGGGGCCAGATACGCAGTATTTT. The chain recombines TRBV7-2 with TRBJ2-3; 10 nucleotides match TRBD2. Germline V CDR1 and CDR2: SGHTA, FQGNSA. With V trimmed by 3 bases and J by 4 bases, 1 base remained unmatched. The CDR3 extends over 14 amino acids.

The rearrangement links TRBV7-3 to TRBJ1-3; D remains ambiguous. Trimming removed 7 bases from V and 0 bases from J, with 19 bases in between. The germline CDR1 and CDR2 sequences are SGHTA and FQGTGA. The CDR3 contains 17 residues. CDR3 nucleotide sequence: TGTGCCAGCACCTCTAACAGACTGCGGAGCTCTGGAAACACCATATATTTT. It yields the protein CASTSNRLRSSGNTIYF.

The chain couples TRBV7-8 to TRBJ2-5, with D uncertain. The CDR3 has 13 amino acids. V was trimmed by 1 base and J by 4 bases, leaving 7 bases between them. Germline V CDR1 and CDR2: SGHVS, FQNEAQ. The CDR3 nucleotides are TGTGCCAGCAGCTTAGGCATGGGAGAGACCCAGTACTTC. Encoded protein: CASSLGMGETQYF. Complete variable domain (other parts from reference TRBV7-8 and TRBJ2-5): GAGVSQSPRYKVAKRGQDVALRCDPISGHVSLFWYQQALGQGPEFLTYFQNEAQLDKSGLPSDRFFAERPEGSVSTLKIQRTQQEDSAVYLCASSLGMGETQYFGPGTRLLVL.

V is TRBV28 and J is TRBJ1-4; D is ambiguous. CDR1 is MDHEN, CDR2 SYDVKM, per germline. The V and J ends lost 5 bases and 1 base respectively, with 11 bases between them. The CDR3 extends over 15 amino acids. Here the CDR3 reads CASSVMTGTNEKLFF. CDR3 coding DNA: TGTGCCAGCAGTGTTATGACGGGAACTAATGAAAAACTGTTTTTT.

This chain connects TRBV9 to TRBJ2-3; D may be TRBD2 (6 bases). The CDR3 is 14 amino acids. The V gene's germline CDR1 is SGDLS and CDR2 YYNGEE. V was pared by 1 base and J by 2 bases, with 8 bases between. This chain's CDR3 is CASSVSGDTDTQYF. CDR3 nucleotides: TGTGCCAGCAGCGTATCGGGGGACACAGATACGCAGTATTTT.

This clonotype was detected only a few times. The chain carries TRBV5-1 and TRBJ1-1, with D maybe TRBD1 (5 bases). The germline V and J ends were trimmed by 4 bases and 0 bases, with 10 bases remaining between them. Germline CDR1 is SGHRS and CDR2 is YFSETQ. The CDR3 consists of 14 residues. CDR3 nucleotide sequence: TGCGCCAGCAGCCCGGGACTCCTGAACACTGAAGCTTTCTTT. Translating gives CASSPGLLNTEAFF.

Of note for this clonotype: In this CDR3 the conserved last residue, phenylalanine or tryptophan, is missing, so a read error is likely. This chain uses TRBV11-2 with TRBJ2-5; TRBD1 matches 8 bases. The CDR3 covers 15 residues. Trimming cost V 3 bases and J 11 bases; bases outside gene matches: 14. CDR1 SGHAT and CDR2 FQNNGV come from the germline V gene. The chain's CDR3 is CASSLQGAVTNEQYL. In nucleotides, the CDR3 is TGTGCCAGCAGCTTGCAGGGGGCCGTCACCAATGAGCAGTACCTC.

Notes on this clonotype: Germline and junction disagree at one end, which may indicate a read error. The J gene is TRBJ1-5, the V gene TRBV6-5; D gene ambiguous. Germline V gene lookup returns CDR1 MNHEY and CDR2 SVGAGI. The length of the CDR3 is 16 residues. CDR3 protein: CASSYRPWDSNQPQHF. CDR3 coding DNA: TGTGCCAGCAGTTACAGGCCCTGGGATAGCAATCAACCCCAGCATTTT.

This chain connects TRBV20-1 to TRBJ2-7; D is unresolved. Germline V gene sequence: CDR1 DFQATT, CDR2 SNEGSKA (reference sequence). The V gene lost 3 bases and the J gene lost 2 bases, with 14 bases spanning the gap. The CDR3 has 14 amino acids. For the CDR3, the DNA is TGCAGTGCTAGTGGGCAGGCGAGTACCTACGAGCAGTACTTC. Translation: CSASGQASTYEQYF.